This T cell receptor beta chain originates from a study of blood T cell repertoires in COVID-19. This clone was found a few times. Seattle patients were enrolled while actively infected and followed longitudinally. As originally analysed: Amplification of reference gene primers provided the estimated nucleated cell counts. The protocol was immunoSEQ multiplex PCR, while the TCRdb copy is restricted to in-frame clones and leaves out a portion. From that table come the V and J calls and clone size; the DNA was used to work out D and trimming. This table has 200,000 to 300,000 clones, around 87% appearing once. The CDR3 extends over 16 amino acids. Germline-derived CDR1 and CDR2 are SGHAT and FQNNGV. J was trimmed by 7 bases and V by 4 bases; bases with no gene match: 16.

The specimen sequenced was peripheral blood. The rearrangement links TRBV11-2 to TRBJ2-7; 7 bases agree with TRBD2. The sequence derives from a woman aged 55-70 years with COVID-19, enrolled during active disease. In DNA, the CDR3 is TGTGCCAGCAGCTCAAGAGGTGGCGGGAGCAGGTATGAGCAGTACTTC. Translated: CASSSRGGGSRYEQYF.